The 3 T cell receptor beta chains presented below share a single source sample, sequenced in a study of identifying expanded T cells in peripheral blood. Clones were sequenced by immunoSEQ multiplex PCR, and TCRdb holds only the in-frame ones, with some missing. The data show more than 50,000 clones, with about four fifths seen just once and approximately 15% held by the top ten. The sequenced sample was blood. The receptors shown here come from a person aged 18-69 years in good health.

V usage is TRBV18 and J usage is TRBJ2-5; the D is unclear. The germline V gene has CDR1 KGHSH and CDR2 LQKENI. CDR3 length: 14 residues. Trimming took off 0 bases at V and 4 bases at J, with 9 bases between the two ends. The CDR3 sequence: CASSPPVLGETQYF. The CDR3 DNA reads TGTGCCAGCTCACCACCGGTTCTCGGAGAGACCCAGTACTTC.

V gene TRBV10-2 combines with J gene TRBJ1-2, with unresolved D. With 4 bases removed from V and 2 bases from J, the gap between germline ends came to 11 bases. The CDR3 loop spans 14 amino acids. The germline V gene has CDR1 WSHSY and CDR2 SAAADI. The CDR3 DNA reads TGCGCCAGCAGTGGGGAGGAAGGGAACTATGGCTACACCTTC. The encoded protein is CASSGEEGNYGYTF.

The genes are TRBV19 and TRBJ1-1; D is perhaps TRBD1 (6 bases). Germline CDR1 reads LNHDA; CDR2 reads SQIVND (reference sequence). CDR3 length: 14 residues. V was cut by 4 bases and J by 0 bases, with 9 bases left in between. In DNA form, the CDR3 reads TGTGCCAGTAGTAAAGGACAGCTGAACACTGAAGCTTTCTTT. Translation gives CASSKGQLNTEAFF. Complete variable domain (other parts from reference TRBV19 and TRBJ1-1): DGGITQSPKYLFRKEGQNVTLSCEQNLNHDAMYWYRQDPGQGLRLIYYSQIVNDFQKGDIAEGYSVSREKKESFPLTVTSAQKNPTAFYLCASSKGQLNTEAFFGQGTRLTVV.